This is a list of T cell receptor beta chains from one sample in a study of T-cell memory formation after mild COVID-19. One entry per CDR3 protein results from TCRdb running MiXCR on the 5' RACE reads. The sample contains about 350,000 distinct CDR3 sequences, 25% to 30% of which appear only once. The sample was PBMCs or a T cell subset sorted from them (not recorded which). These receptors were taken from an adult woman who had mild COVID-19 (a few samples of this study predate the infection). Cell type and time point are not known. The CDR3 runs from the conserved cysteine through the conserved F or W. D genes are given only for firm matches. Clone sizes are given selectively: once, few, many, or a class where the clone is expanded.

D gene | J gene | clone size | V gene | CDR3 length | CDR3 DNA | CDR3 protein
TRBD1 | TRBJ1-1 | - | TRBV3-1 | 15 | TGTGCCAGCAGCCAGATGGACAGGGTCAACACTGAAGCTTTCTTT | CASSQMDRVNTEAFF
- | TRBJ2-3 | many | TRBV7-9 | 12 | TGCGCCAGCAGCAGACTCACAGATACGCAGTATTTT | CASSRLTDTQYF
- | TRBJ1-2 | - | TRBV6-5 | 12 | TGTGCCAGCAGTTGGCAGGGCTATGGCTACACCTTC | CASSWQGYGYTF
- | TRBJ1-6 | - | TRBV20-1 | 14 | TGCAGTGCTGCCCCAATGGGGCCAAATTCACCCCTCCACTTT | CSAAPMGPNSPLHF
- | TRBJ1-1 | - | TRBV6-1 | 13 | TGTGCCAGCAGCAAGGACGGGTTCACTGAAGCTTTCTTT | CASSKDGFTEAFF
- | TRBJ2-5 | few | TRBV2 | 13 | TGTGCCAGCAGCCTGACTAGGAGAGAGACCCAGTACTTC | CASSLTRRETQYF
- | TRBJ2-3 | - | TRBV3-1 | 14 | TGTGCCAGCAGCCTCGAGCTATACACAGATACGCAGTATTTT | CASSLELYTDTQYF
TRBD2 | TRBJ2-7 | - | TRBV27 | 13 | TGTGCCACAACGGGGGGGCTGACCTACGAGCAGTACTTC | CATTGGLTYEQYF
- | TRBJ2-6 | - | TRBV6-1 | 15 | TGTGCCAGTCTTCCTGGCCGCTCTGGGGCCAACGTCCTGACTTTC | CASLPGRSGANVLTF
- | TRBJ1-5 | few | TRBV20-1 | 14 | TGCAGTGCTAGTTCCTTTGCACAGGGACAGCCCCAGCATTTT | CSASSFAQGQPQHF
- | TRBJ1-1 | - | TRBV7-9 | 15 | TGTGCCAGCAGTAAGGACGGGACGGTGAACACTGAAGCTTTCTTT | CASSKDGTVNTEAFF
- | TRBJ2-5 | few | TRBV7-9 | 15 | TGTGCCAGCAGCCCAGAGGGCAGGGACCAAGAGACCCAGTACTTC | CASSPEGRDQETQYF
- | TRBJ2-2 | few | TRBV24-1 | 15 | TGTGCCACCAGTGAACTACAGGGAAGTACCGGGGAGCTGTTTTTT | CATSELQGSTGELFF
- | TRBJ2-7 | few | TRBV7-2 | 13 | TGTGCCAGCAGCTTTGGGGTCCCGGGCGAGCAGTACTTC | CASSFGVPGEQYF
TRBD2 | TRBJ2-7 | few | TRBV6-6 | 16 | TGTGCCAGCAGGCCCCTTGCCGGGACTAAAGACTACGAGCAGTACTTC | CASRPLAGTKDYEQYF
- | TRBJ2-5 | - | TRBV12-3/TRBV12-4 | 13 | TGTGCCAGCAGTCAAGGGGCAGGGGAGACCCAGTACTTC | CASSQGAGETQYF
TRBD2 | TRBJ2-5 | - | TRBV7-6 | 17 | TGTGCCAGCAGTGAGCGGGAGGTGTCGGCGTACCAAGAGACCCAGTACTTC | CASSEREVSAYQETQYF
TRBD2 | TRBJ2-3 | many | TRBV20-1 | 15 | TGCAGTGCTAGAACCGAAGCGGGAGTTTGGGATACGCAGTATTTT | CSARTEAGVWDTQYF
- | TRBJ1-1 | - | TRBV11-2 | 14 | TGTGCCAGCAGCCCGGTAAGGGGGAACACTGAAGCTTTCTTT | CASSPVRGNTEAFF
TRBD1 | TRBJ1-4 | once | TRBV2 | 15 | TGTGCCAGCACCCCGACAGGGGCCCTGAATGAAAAACTGTTTTTT | CASTPTGALNEKLFF
- | TRBJ2-5 | few | TRBV4-1 | 14 | TGCGCCAGCAGCCAAGATCTGGGGGTTCATGGGCCTCAATTC | CASSQDLGVHGPQF
- | TRBJ2-7 | few | TRBV7-8 | 16 | TGTGCCAGCAGCGCCGGGTCTTCCTTCTCGTCCTACGAGCAGTACTTC | CASSAGSSFSSYEQYF
TRBD1 | TRBJ2-7 | - | TRBV25-1 | 16 | TGTGCCAGCAGTGCACCGCTGGGACAGAATTCCTACGAGCAGTACTTC | CASSAPLGQNSYEQYF
TRBD1 | TRBJ2-5 | few | TRBV11-3 | 16 | TGTGCCAGCAGCTTCACAGGGGGACCGACCGGGGAGACCCAGTACTTC | CASSFTGGPTGETQYF
TRBD2 | TRBJ2-1 | - | TRBV20-1 | 15 | TGCAGTGCTAGAGATGCGGGAGGGCCGTACAATGAGCAGTCCTTC | CSARDAGGPYNEQSF
TRBD1 | TRBJ1-2 | few | TRBV7-9 | 13 | TGTGCCAGCGTAGGACAGGGTAGAGATGGCTACACCTTC | CASVGQGRDGYTF
- | TRBJ2-4 | - | TRBV2 | 12 | TGTGCCAGCAGTGAATCTCCAGTCCCTCAGTACTTC | CASSESPVPQYF
- | TRBJ2-1 | few | TRBV6-6 | 13 | TGTGCCACCAGCGGAGGTACCTACAATGAGCAGTTCTTC | CATSGGTYNEQFF
- | TRBJ2-5 | - | TRBV28 | 16 | TGTGCCAGCAGTTTAATCGTAGGACCTATACAAGAGACCCAGTACTTC | CASSLIVGPIQETQYF
- | TRBJ1-2 | - | TRBV27 | 13 | TGTGCCAGCAGTTTTCGGGACGAGAGGGGCTACACCTTC | CASSFRDERGYTF
- | TRBJ2-7 | few | TRBV20-1 | 14 | TGCAGTGCTAGAGAACAGGCGGCCCCCTACGAGCAGTACTTC | CSAREQAAPYEQYF
TRBD1 | TRBJ1-4 | - | TRBV6-1 | 14 | TGTGCCAGCAGACATAGGGGGCTAGGGGAAAAACTGTTTTTT | CASRHRGLGEKLFF
TRBD1 | TRBJ1-2 | - | TRBV20-1 | 14 | TGCAGTGGAAGGGGGACAGGGGATAGCTATGGCTACACCTTC | CSGRGTGDSYGYTF
- | TRBJ2-7 | - | TRBV5-1 | 14 | TGCGCCAGCAGCCCTCCTGCTGGTCCCGGGGAGCAGTACTTC | CASSPPAGPGEQYF
TRBD1 | TRBJ1-2 | few | TRBV30 | 14 | TGTGCCTGGAGGGGGGACAGGGGGCTCTATGGCTACACCTTC | CAWRGDRGLYGYTF
TRBD1 | TRBJ1-5 | - | TRBV7-6 | 13 | TGTGCCAGCAGCGCGACAGGGAATCAGCCCCAGCATTTT | CASSATGNQPQHF
- | TRBJ2-2 | - | TRBV30 | 11 | TGTGCCTGGAGTTTGACCGGGGAGCTGTTTTTT | CAWSLTGELFF
TRBD2 | TRBJ2-3 | - | TRBV5-1 | 15 | TGCGCCAGCACACGATATAGCGGGGGGACAGATACGCAGTATTTT | CASTRYSGGTDTQYF
- | TRBJ2-5 | few | TRBV5-6 | 13 | TGTGCCAGCAGCTTGATAGGGAAAGAGACCCAGTACTTC | CASSLIGKETQYF
TRBD2 | TRBJ2-3 | - | TRBV7-9 | 15 | TGTGCCAGCAGCTTCCCGACTAGCGGCACAGATACGCAGTATTTT | CASSFPTSGTDTQYF
- | TRBJ1-2 | few | TRBV6-1 | 17 | TGTGCCAGCATTCCTGCCAAGGGAAGAGGAATGAACTATGGCTACACCTTC | CASIPAKGRGMNYGYTF
- | TRBJ1-4 | - | TRBV7-9 | 15 | TGTGCCAGCAGCCCCAGCGGACAGTCCATCGAAAAACTGTTTTTT | CASSPSGQSIEKLFF
- | TRBJ1-6 | - | TRBV10-3 | 13 | TGTGCCATCAGTGAGTTCGGCAATTCACCCCTCCACTTT | CAISEFGNSPLHF
TRBD1 | TRBJ1-1 | - | TRBV7-9 | 14 | TGTGCCAGCAGCTTAGGCGACAGGGAGACTGAAGCTTTCTTT | CASSLGDRETEAFF
- | TRBJ1-1 | - | TRBV6-5 | 15 | TGTGCCAGCAGTTACTCCGTTTCCACACGCAGTGAAGCTTTCTTT | CASSYSVSTRSEAFF
- | TRBJ2-1 | - | TRBV23-1 | 21 | TGCGCCAGCAGTCAGCAGCCCCGGGACCAGGGAGCGACTGGGGATTACAATGAGCAGTTCTTC | CASSQQPRDQGATGDYNEQFF
- | TRBJ1-3 | - | TRBV5-1 | 13 | TGCGCCAGCACCAGACCTGGGGGAAACACCATATATTTT | CASTRPGGNTIYF
- | TRBJ2-3 | - | TRBV20-1 | 14 | TGCAGTGCTATGGGGGTCAGTAGAACAGATACGCAGTATTTT | CSAMGVSRTDTQYF
- | TRBJ2-5 | - | TRBV7-2 | 12 | TGTGCCAGCAGCTCTAGGCGGGAGACCCAGTACTTC | CASSSRRETQYF
- | TRBJ2-5 | few | TRBV6-5 | 14 | TGTGCCAGCAGTTACTCGACGGGGACATCCGCGCGTCACTTC | CASSYSTGTSARHF
TRBD2 | TRBJ2-7 | - | TRBV6-5 | 16 | TGTGCCAGCAGTGCACCCCCGGGCGGGAGAAGGTACGAGCAGTACTTC | CASSAPPGGRRYEQYF
- | TRBJ1-2 | - | TRBV2 | 13 | TGTGCCAGCAGCGCTACAGGGAACTATGGCTACACCTTC | CASSATGNYGYTF
- | TRBJ2-6 | - | TRBV3-1 | 19 | TGTGCCAGCAGCCACCTCCCTCGGACTGATCTTTGGAGGGCCAACGTCCTGACTTTC | CASSHLPRTDLWRANVLTF
- | TRBJ2-5 | - | TRBV24-1 | 14 | TGTGCCACCAGTGATTTCCAGCGGGAAGAGACCCAGTACTTC | CATSDFQREETQYF
- | TRBJ1-2 | - | TRBV3-1 | 16 | TGTGCCAGCAGCCAAGGAACGTCCGACGGAAGCTATGGCTACACCTTC | CASSQGTSDGSYGYTF
TRBD1 | TRBJ1-2 | many | TRBV6-5 | 14 | TGTGCCAGCAGGCTAAAGACAGGGTTGAGTGGCTACACCTTC | CASRLKTGLSGYTF
TRBD2 | TRBJ2-1 | - | TRBV7-2 | 13 | TGTGCCAGCAGCGCGGGACTAGCCGATGAGCAGTTCTTC | CASSAGLADEQFF
TRBD2 | TRBJ2-1 | many | TRBV12-3/TRBV12-4 | 16 | TGTGCCAGCAGTTCCCTCCGGGACTACTTCGTCGGGGAGCAGTTCTTC | CASSSLRDYFVGEQFF
TRBD2 | TRBJ2-1 | - | TRBV24-1 | 16 | TGTGCCACCAGTGTGAAAGCGGGAGTTGCCAGCAATGAGCAGTTCTTC | CATSVKAGVASNEQFF
TRBD1 | TRBJ2-7 | - | TRBV5-1 | 17 | TGCGCCAGCAGCCGCCAAATCCCGGGACAGGGGGCCTCCGAGCAGTACTTC | CASSRQIPGQGASEQYF